The source of this TCR beta chain is a study of blood T cells in healthy people across ages. Germline V gene lookup returns CDR1 DFQATT and CDR2 SNEGSKA (reference sequence). With 3 bases clipped from V and 7 bases from J, the junction kept 5 bases outside the gene matches. The CDR3 totals 14 residues. Together with a sample-barcoded 5' primer, a J-beta primer mix was included in a second PCR lasting roughly 6 to 12 cycles. Via MiXCR, TCRdb re-called the 5' RACE reads, giving one row per CDR3 protein. The sample lists roughly 500,000 distinct CDR3 sequences, about 26% occurring once. Sequenced input: blood. This receptor was obtained from a woman in her seventies in good health. The V gene is TRBV20-1, the J gene TRBJ1-5; 11 nucleotides agree with TRBD1. The CDR3 loop is CSASAGQGEQPQHF. The CDR3 nucleotides read TGCAGTGCTAGCGCGGGACAGGGGGAACAGCCCCAGCATTTT.